This T cell receptor beta chain was retrieved from a study of monozygotic twins with inflammatory bowel disease. General study points: Those with IBD had lower TCRbeta diversity (inverse Simpson) than their healthy co-twins did. Neither one strong signal nor one clonotype associated with IBD was supported.

A word on this clonotype: Its antigen is currently unknown.

Looked up from germline, CDR1 is MDHEN and CDR2 is SYDVKM. The CDR3 consists of 14 residues. Per sample, reverse transcription was split into eight reactions. TCRdb reprocessed the 5' RACE reads, keeping one entry per CDR3 protein, no DNA. This table lists 350,000 to 550,000 distinct CDR3 sequences. The sample consisted of blood. The genes are TRBV28 and TRBJ2-2; TCRdb indicates TRBD2, and absent DNA this call remains unverified. The sequence came from a human donor with ulcerative colitis or Crohn's disease, or a healthy co-twin of an affected twin (not recorded which). The CDR3 here is CASIPGTSTGELFF.